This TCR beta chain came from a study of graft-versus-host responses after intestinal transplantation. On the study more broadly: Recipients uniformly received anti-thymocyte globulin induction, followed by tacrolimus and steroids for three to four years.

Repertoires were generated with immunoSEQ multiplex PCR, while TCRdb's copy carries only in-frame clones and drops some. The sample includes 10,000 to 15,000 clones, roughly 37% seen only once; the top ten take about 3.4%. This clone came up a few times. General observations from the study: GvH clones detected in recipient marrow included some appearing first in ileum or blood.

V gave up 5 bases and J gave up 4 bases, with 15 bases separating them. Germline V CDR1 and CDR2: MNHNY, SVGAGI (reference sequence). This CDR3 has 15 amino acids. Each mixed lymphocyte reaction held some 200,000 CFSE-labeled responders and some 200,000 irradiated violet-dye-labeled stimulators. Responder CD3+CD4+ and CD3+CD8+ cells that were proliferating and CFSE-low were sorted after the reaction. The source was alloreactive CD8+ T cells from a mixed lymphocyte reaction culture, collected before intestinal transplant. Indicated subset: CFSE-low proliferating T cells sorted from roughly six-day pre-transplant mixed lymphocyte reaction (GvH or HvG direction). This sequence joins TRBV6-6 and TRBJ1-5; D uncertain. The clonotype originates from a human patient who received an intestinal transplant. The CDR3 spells CASSLSTGSNQPQHF. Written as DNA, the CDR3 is TGTGCCAGCAGTCTCTCGACGGGTTCGAATCAGCCCCAGCATTTT.